These T cell receptor beta chains were read from a single sample in a study of blood T cell repertoires in COVID-19. TCRdb's table, derived via immunoSEQ multiplex PCR, lists solely in-frame clones and lacks some. The data contain 60,000 to 75,000 clones, roughly 88% of them singletons. The sequencing input was peripheral blood. These receptors all come from a human donor in a cohort sampled during active COVID-19. Both conserved end residues are part of each CDR3. Each record gives: V gene, clone size, CDR3 length, J gene, D gene, CDR3 DNA, CDR3 protein. D genes are given only for firm matches. Clone size is not always given. Where it is, it says once, few, many or a class for expanded clones.

v_gene: TRBV2
abundance: -
len: 15
j_gene: TRBJ2-5
d_gene: TRBD2
CDR3nt: TGTGCCAGCAGTGACCCTAGCGGGAGGGGTGGGACCCAGTACTTC
CDR3aa: CASSDPSGRGGTQYF

v_gene: TRBV18
abundance: -
len: 16
j_gene: TRBJ2-2
d_gene: TRBD1
CDR3nt: TGTGCCAGCTCACCTTATAGGACAGGTTTCACCGGGGAGCTGTTTTTT
CDR3aa: CASSPYRTGFTGELFF

v_gene: TRBV5-1
abundance: -
len: 12
j_gene: TRBJ1-1
d_gene: -
CDR3nt: TGCGCCAGCAGCTTGGGAGTAACTGAAGCTTTCTTT
CDR3aa: CASSLGVTEAFF

v_gene: TRBV3-1/TRBV3-2
abundance: -
len: 13
j_gene: TRBJ2-7
d_gene: -
CDR3nt: TGTGCCAGCAGCCACGACAGATCCTACGAGCAGTACTTC
CDR3aa: CASSHDRSYEQYF

v_gene: TRBV7-3
abundance: once
len: 13
j_gene: TRBJ2-7
d_gene: -
CDR3nt: TGTGCCAGCAGCTTAATCTCCGGGAGCGAGCAGTACTTC
CDR3aa: CASSLISGSEQYF

v_gene: TRBV5-4
abundance: -
len: 17
j_gene: TRBJ1-3
d_gene: TRBD1
CDR3nt: TGTGCCAGCAGCTTGGGACAGGGACCTTTCTCTGGAAACACCATATATTTT
CDR3aa: CASSLGQGPFSGNTIYF

v_gene: TRBV11-2
abundance: -
len: 14
j_gene: TRBJ1-1
d_gene: -
CDR3nt: TGTGCCAGCAGCTTACAGGGGATGAACACTGAAGCTTTCTTT
CDR3aa: CASSLQGMNTEAFF

v_gene: TRBV10-3
abundance: -
len: 13
j_gene: TRBJ2-5
d_gene: -
CDR3nt: TGTGCCATCAGGACACAGGGTGGAGAGACCCAGTACTTC
CDR3aa: CAIRTQGGETQYF

v_gene: TRBV7-2
abundance: -
len: 16
j_gene: TRBJ1-1
d_gene: TRBD1
CDR3nt: TGTGCCAGCAGCCCTGGACAGGCCGCCTTGAACACTGAAGCTTTCTTT
CDR3aa: CASSPGQAALNTEAFF

v_gene: TRBV7-3
abundance: -
len: 16
j_gene: TRBJ2-5
d_gene: TRBD2
CDR3nt: TGTGCCAGCAGCTTGGGGACTAGCGGGGGCCAAGAGACCCAGTACTTC
CDR3aa: CASSLGTSGGQETQYF

v_gene: TRBV6-6
abundance: -
len: 13
j_gene: TRBJ1-6
d_gene: -
CDR3nt: TGTGCCAGCAGTCGCGAGGTTTACTCACCCCTCCACTTT
CDR3aa: CASSREVYSPLHF

v_gene: TRBV27
abundance: -
len: 17
j_gene: TRBJ2-1
d_gene: TRBD2
CDR3nt: TGTGCCAGCAGTTCCTCTAGCGGGAGGGCCTCCTACAATGAGCAGTTCTTC
CDR3aa: CASSSSSGRASYNEQFF

v_gene: TRBV4-1
abundance: few
len: 14
j_gene: TRBJ1-4
d_gene: -
CDR3nt: TGCGCCAGCAGCCGCTTACAGAATAATGAAAAACTGTTTTTT
CDR3aa: CASSRLQNNEKLFF

v_gene: TRBV20-1
abundance: -
len: 11
j_gene: TRBJ1-1
d_gene: -
CDR3nt: TGCAGTGCTAGTGGGAGGACTGAAGCTTTCTTT
CDR3aa: CSASGRTEAFF

v_gene: TRBV18
abundance: -
len: 12
j_gene: TRBJ1-4
d_gene: -
CDR3nt: TGTGCCAGCTCGCCAAGCGGCGAAAAACTGTTTTTT
CDR3aa: CASSPSGEKLFF

v_gene: TRBV19
abundance: -
len: 16
j_gene: TRBJ2-2
d_gene: -
CDR3nt: TGTGCCAGTAGTAAGAGGCGGGATTCGAATACCGGGGAGCTGTTTTTT
CDR3aa: CASSKRRDSNTGELFF

v_gene: TRBV4-2
abundance: -
len: 12
j_gene: TRBJ2-1
d_gene: TRBD2
CDR3nt: TGTGCCAGCAGCCAGGTAGCGGGTGAGCAGTTCTTC
CDR3aa: CASSQVAGEQFF